This T cell receptor beta chain was captured in a study of T cells in localized non-small cell lung cancer. Overall study results and limits: Out of the top 100 tumor clones, a median approximately 61 were seen in adjacent lung. Uninvolved adjacent lung had more T cell clonality than any other tissue, topping tumor. Heterogeneity is still possible, as just one tumor region was sequenced.

The method was immunoSEQ multiplex PCR; TCRdb's version includes in-frame clones alone and lacks a portion of them. The sample comprises around 6,400 clones, 20% to 25% of which are singletons, and roughly 10% rests with the top ten. The CDR3 sequence is 13 residues long. The V end was cut by 2 bases, the J end by 7 bases, with 11 bases between. Looked up from germline, CDR1 is MDHEN and CDR2 is SYDVKM. This clone ranks as large. As yet, its antigen is unknown. The sample was lung tumor tissue, taken before any cancer treatment. The source is a female donor aged 60 or older with stage I lung adenocarcinoma. This chain connects TRBV28 to TRBJ1-1; maybe TRBD1 (6 bases). The CDR3, as DNA: TGTGCCAGCAGTTTAACAGGGAGGGGTGAAGCTTTCTTT. As protein: CASSLTGRGEAFF.